Sequencing of this TCR beta chain was carried out in a study of PD-L1 blockade in urothelial cancer. Whole-study context: Men with urothelial cancer arising in the bladder made up most of the 29 patients.

The time point here: pretreatment peripheral blood. Clones were sequenced by immunoSEQ multiplex PCR, and TCRdb holds only the in-frame ones, with some missing. There are more than 45,000 clones in the sample; about three quarters occur only once, and about 4% lies in the top ten. This CDR3 is 17 amino acids long. Per the germline V gene, CDR1 is LNHDA and CDR2 is SQIVND (reference sequence). V gave up 3 bases and J gave up 3 bases; unmatched junction bases: 10. The sequence was collected from a man between 65 and 85 years old with urothelial cancer. The V call is TRBV19, the J call TRBJ1-5; 8 nucleotides align to TRBD1. Sequences were derived from PBMCs, sampled around atezolizumab (anti-PD-L1) treatment. The CDR3: CASSIASGQGTNQPQHF. The CDR3 nucleotides are TGTGCCAGTAGTATTGCGTCAGGACAGGGAACCAATCAGCCCCAGCATTTT.